These 32 T cell receptor beta chains originate from one sample sequenced in a study of cytomegalovirus exposure and HLA in healthy donors. PCR was performed using 60 Vbeta and 13 Jbeta primers. Method: immunoSEQ multiplex PCR; TCRdb's copy keeps in-frame clones and lacks some. The table includes 150,000 to 200,000 clones, over 75% detected once. The sequenced sample consisted of PBMCs. All receptors derive from a man aged 45-65 years in good health and CMV-seropositive.

This chain joins TRBV6-1 and TRBJ1-5; TRBD1 agrees at 11 bases. Germline-derived CDR1 and CDR2 are MNHNS and SASEGT. V gave up 5 bases and J gave up 5 bases; unmatched junction bases: 2. CDR3 length equals 14 residues. The CDR3 nucleotides are TGTGCCAGCAGTCGGACAGGGGGCTATCAGCCCCAGCATTTT. This encodes CASSRTGGYQPQHF.

This clone came up once. The rearrangement links TRBV6-5 to TRBJ1-2, with TRBD1 as a possible D gene (6 bases). Trimming removed 5 bases at V and 7 bases at J, with 8 bases between. Germline lookup yields CDR1 MNHEY and CDR2 SVGAGI. CDR3 length equals 11 residues. The CDR3 DNA follows: TGTGCCAGCAGTGACAGGATTGGCTACACCTTC. Translation gives CASSDRIGYTF.

V gene TRBV6-1 combines with J gene TRBJ2-3; 13 bases map to TRBD2. Trimming removed 6 bases from V and 2 bases from J; junction bases left unmatched: 8. The CDR3 totals 17 residues. Per germline, CDR1 MNHNS and CDR2 SASEGT. As DNA, the CDR3 is TGTGCCAGCAGAGAAAGGACTAGCGGGGGCATCACAGATACGCAGTATTTT. Translated: CASRERTSGGITDTQYF.

V gene TRBV6-5 combines with J gene TRBJ2-7, with D tentatively TRBD2 (5 bases). The V end was cut by 6 bases, the J end by 4 bases, with 19 bases between. This CDR3 spans 15 amino acids. Germline values: CDR1 MNHEY, CDR2 SVGAGI. This CDR3 is CASSPSGRLGYEQYF. DNA of the CDR3: TGTGCCAGCAGCCCCTCGGGGAGATTAGGGTACGAGCAGTACTTC.

This clone appeared a few times. The chain links TRBV7-8 to TRBJ2-7; TRBD1 might be the D (5 bases). The CDR3 totals 14 residues. V shed 0 bases and J shed 4 bases, with 10 bases lying between them. Germline V lookup: CDR1 SGHVS, CDR2 FQNEAQ. The CDR3 DNA reads as TGTGCCAGCAGCTTAGCGCCCCGACAGTACGAGCAGTACTTC. Protein: CASSLAPRQYEQYF.

This chain's CDR3 is CASSKDRGSYEQYF. CDR3 DNA: TGTGCCAGCAGTAAGGACAGGGGGTCTTACGAGCAGTACTTC. This sequence joins TRBV6-6 and TRBJ2-7; 10 nucleotides match TRBD1. Germline CDR1 MNHNY, CDR2 SVGAGI (reference sequence). This CDR3 is built from 14 residues. Trimming cost V 5 bases and J 4 bases; bases outside gene matches: 5.

The V gene is TRBV5-1, the J gene TRBJ2-7; a possible D gene is TRBD1 (6 bases). Germline assignment: CDR1 SGHRS and CDR2 YFSETQ. Trimming cost V 0 bases and J 5 bases, with 15 bases left between them. This CDR3 spans 15 amino acids. The CDR3 is CASSLDRAALDEQYF. The CDR3 nucleotides read TGCGCCAGCAGCTTGGACAGGGCCGCCTTGGACGAGCAGTACTTC.

This chain joins TRBV4-3 and TRBJ1-4; 10 bases line up with TRBD1. CDR1 and CDR2 from the germline V gene are LGHNA and YSLEER. The CDR3 loop spans 16 amino acids. With V trimmed by 5 bases and J by 6 bases, 9 bases remained unmatched. CDR3 in DNA: TGCGCCAGCAGCGAAGGGGCCGGGACAGGGGATGAAAAACTGTTTTTT. Its protein product is CASSEGAGTGDEKLFF.

The chain couples TRBV5-1 to TRBJ2-3, with 8 bases that match TRBD2. The CDR3 has 15 amino acids. Germline lookup yields CDR1 SGHRS and CDR2 YFSETQ. V was clipped by 2 bases and J by 2 bases; unmatched bases: 4. The CDR3 loop is CASSFGGGPTDTQYF. In nucleotides, the CDR3 is TGCGCCAGCAGCTTCGGCGGGGGGCCCACAGATACGCAGTATTTT.

Only a few counts were recorded for this clone. The gene calls are TRBV11-2 and TRBJ2-1; 7 bases fit TRBD2. This CDR3 is 16 amino acids long. J lost 2 bases, V lost 5 bases, and 9 bases had no gene match. Germline CDR1 and CDR2: SGHAT and FQNNGV. The CDR3 nucleotides read TGTGCCAGCAGCCCTGCGGCGCGGGGGACCTACAATGAGCAGTTCTTC. Amino acid sequence: CASSPAARGTYNEQFF. Filled out from reference TRBV11-2 and TRBJ2-1, the complete variable domain reads EAGVAQSPRYKIIEKRQSVAFWCNPISGHATLYWYQQILGQGPKLLIQFQNNGVVDDSQLPKDRFSAERLKGVDSTLKIQPAKLEDSAVYLCASSPAARGTYNEQFFGPGTRLTVL.

The chain couples TRBV27 to TRBJ2-2, with D perhaps TRBD2 (7 bases). Germline V gene lookup returns CDR1 MNHEY and CDR2 SMNVEV (reference sequence). The CDR3 contains 18 residues. Trimming shortened V by 5 bases and J by 1 base, and 20 bases separated the two germline ends. The DNA for the CDR3 is TGTGCCAGCAGTCCCCGGGGGGCTATGTTGAGGAACACCGGGGAGCTGTTTTTT. It encodes CASSPRGAMLRNTGELFF.

The J gene is TRBJ2-5, the V gene TRBV15, with D perhaps matching TRBD1 (5 bases). The CDR3 is made up of 16 amino acids. V was clipped by 0 bases and J by 3 bases, with 14 bases between them. The germline V gene encodes CDR1 LNHNV and CDR2 YYDKDF (reference sequence). The CDR3 DNA is TGTGCCACCAGCAGAGATAAGGGGCGGACGGAAGAGACCCAGTACTTC. It is translated as CATSRDKGRTEETQYF.

This clone was recorded only once. The chain has TRBV28 and TRBJ1-3; D is unclear. Germline V gives CDR1 MDHEN, CDR2 SYDVKM. The CDR3 totals 12 residues. V dropped 3 bases and J dropped 6 bases, with 6 bases sitting between them. Here the CDR3 reads CASSLGVNTIYF. The CDR3 nucleotides are TGTGCCAGCAGTTTGGGAGTAAACACCATATATTTT.

The chain links TRBV5-1 to TRBJ2-3; 10 positions agree with TRBD2. The V and J ends lost 0 bases and 2 bases, in that order; junction bases with no gene match: 6. Per germline, CDR1 SGHRS and CDR2 YFSETQ. The CDR3 has 17 amino acids. CDR3 amino acids: CASSLEPSGGPTDTQYF. The DNA for the CDR3 is TGCGCCAGCAGCTTGGAGCCTAGCGGGGGACCCACAGATACGCAGTATTTT.

This sequence joins TRBV6-6 and TRBJ1-3, with no clear D. CDR1 is MNHNY, CDR2 SVGAGI, per germline (reference sequence). There are 16 residues in the CDR3. The V end lost 2 bases, the J end lost 2 bases, and 13 bases lay between the germline ends. CDR3 nucleotide sequence: TGTGCCAGCAGTTACCCTGAGCGAAGAGCTGGAAACACCATATATTTT. It translates to CASSYPERRAGNTIYF.

CDR3 nucleotide sequence: TGCGCCAGCAGCCAACCAAGGACTAGTAGACCCGGGGAGCTGTTTTTT. This sequence encodes CASSQPRTSRPGELFF. V and J are TRBV4-1 and TRBJ2-2; 7 bases fit TRBD2. The V segment lost 2 bases and the J segment 6 bases; nucleotides outside the gene matches: 9. This CDR3 contains 16 residues. CDR1 is MGHRA, CDR2 YSYEKL, per germline.

The CDR3 sequence is CASSAGQRTEAFF. The CDR3 DNA reads as TGTGCCAGCAGCGCCGGCCAGAGGACTGAAGCTTTCTTT. The rearrangement joins TRBV9 to TRBJ1-1; D is unresolved. V shed 3 bases and J shed 5 bases, with 11 bases lying between them. The CDR3 contains 13 residues. The germline V gene encodes CDR1 SGDLS and CDR2 YYNGEE.

The chain couples TRBV5-4 to TRBJ1-1, with D tentatively TRBD1 (5 bases). This CDR3 has 14 amino acids. Per the germline V gene, CDR1 is SGHNT and CDR2 is YYREEE (reference sequence). V lost 0 bases and J 1 base, leaving 7 bases between the germline ends. The CDR3: CASSLAQANTEAFF. The CDR3 nucleotides are TGTGCCAGCAGCTTGGCACAGGCGAACACTGAAGCTTTCTTT.

This clone was seen more than once but under ten times. This sequence joins TRBV9 and TRBJ2-5; 8 bases fit TRBD2. Germline V gene lookup returns CDR1 SGDLS and CDR2 YYNGEE. This CDR3 has 14 residues. The J segment lost 5 bases and the V segment lost 0 bases, leaving 3 bases of the junction unmatched. CDR3 protein: CASSVAGGPETQYF. CDR3 DNA sequence: TGTGCCAGCAGCGTAGCGGGGGGGCCCGAGACCCAGTACTTC.

CDR3 in amino acids: CASSQGGSEAFF. The CDR3 DNA is TGTGCCAGCAGCCAAGGGGGCAGTGAAGCTTTCTTT. This chain joins TRBV4-2 and TRBJ1-1; the D gene is possibly TRBD1 (5 bases). This CDR3 spans 12 amino acids. V lost 1 base and J 7 bases, leaving 7 bases between the germline ends. Per germline, CDR1 LGHNA and CDR2 YNFKEQ.

This chain links TRBV14 with TRBJ1-2, with 7 positions matching TRBD1. CDR1 and CDR2 from the germline V gene are SGHDN and FVKESK. V lost 1 base, J lost 4 bases, and 6 bases stayed unmatched. This CDR3 is built from 15 residues. The CDR3 reads CASSQARGLAYGYTF. Written as DNA, the CDR3 is TGTGCCAGCAGCCAAGCGAGGGGGCTGGCCTATGGCTACACCTTC.

V gene TRBV9 combines with J gene TRBJ2-7, with 11 bases identical to TRBD2. The CDR3 totals 15 residues. CDR1 is SGDLS, CDR2 YYNGEE, per germline. After removal of 4 bases from V and 2 bases from J, the junction contained 5 bases not matched to a gene. The CDR3: CASSPRLAGTYEQYF. The CDR3 DNA sequence: TGTGCCAGCAGCCCACGACTAGCGGGAACCTACGAGCAGTACTTC.

This rearrangement joins TRBV29-1 to TRBJ2-1; 9 positions match TRBD2. Germline lookup yields CDR1 SQVTM and CDR2 ANQGSEA. The length of the CDR3 is 16 residues. V gave up 4 bases and J gave up 9 bases; unmatched junction bases: 16. For the CDR3, the DNA is TGCAGCGTTGTGGGGGGGACTAGCCTCTCGGCCAGTGAGCAGTTCTTC. It yields the protein CSVVGGTSLSASEQFF.

The chain uses TRBV7-6 and TRBJ2-1; 7 bases map to TRBD2. This CDR3 region has 17 residues. V was pared by 5 bases and J by 0 bases, with 10 bases of the junction left unmatched. Germline assignment: CDR1 SGHVS and CDR2 FNYEAQ. CDR3 sequence: CASSHGEGWSSYNEQFF. The CDR3 nucleotides are TGTGCCAGCAGCCATGGGGAGGGGTGGAGCTCCTACAATGAGCAGTTCTTC.

The rearrangement joins TRBV2 to TRBJ2-3; D not resolved. This CDR3 is built from 12 residues. Per germline, CDR1 SNHLY and CDR2 FYNNEI. V dropped 4 bases and J dropped 4 bases, with 6 bases sitting between them. In DNA, the CDR3 is TGTGCCAGCAGTGGAGGTCCAGATACGCAGTATTTT. Its translation: CASSGGPDTQYF.

J is TRBJ1-3 and V is TRBV11-2, with D hard to call. V was cut by 5 bases and J by 0 bases, with 11 bases left in between. Germline assignment: CDR1 SGHAT and CDR2 FQNNGV. The CDR3 runs to 15 residues. This CDR3 is CASSLQVPSGNTIYF. The CDR3 bases are TGTGCCAGCAGCCTCCAGGTGCCCTCTGGAAACACCATATATTTT.

The J gene is TRBJ2-7, the V gene TRBV29-1, with 8 nucleotides matching TRBD1. Trimming removed 0 bases from V and 5 bases from J; junction bases left unmatched: 12. Germline values: CDR1 SQVTM, CDR2 ANQGSEA. CDR3 size: 16 residues. CDR3: CSVEDPTGDPWDEQYF. The CDR3, as DNA: TGCAGCGTTGAAGACCCGACAGGGGACCCCTGGGACGAGCAGTACTTC.

The J gene is TRBJ2-3, the V gene TRBV2; 10 bases agree with TRBD2. Per germline, CDR1 SNHLY and CDR2 FYNNEI. V shed 7 bases and J 1 base; nucleotides not matched to a gene: 2. CDR3 length equals 14 residues. DNA for the CDR3: TGTGCCAGCATTAGCGGGAGGCGCACAGATACGCAGTATTTT. This sequence encodes CASISGRRTDTQYF.

V and J are TRBV4-2 and TRBJ2-2, with D possibly TRBD2 on 5 matching bases. Germline V CDR1 and CDR2: LGHNA, YNFKEQ. The length of the CDR3 is 14 residues. V gave up 0 bases and J gave up 7 bases, with 9 bases separating them. As DNA, the CDR3 is TGTGCCAGCAGCCAAGAAACGGCGGGCGGGGAGCTGTTTTTT. It yields the protein CASSQETAGGELFF.

This clone was seen just once. The genes are TRBV25-1 and TRBJ2-3, with D possibly matching TRBD2 (6 bases). This CDR3 comprises 15 residues. CDR1 and CDR2 (germline): MGHDK, SYGVNS. V was trimmed by 5 bases and J by 4 bases, leaving 16 bases between them. The chain's CDR3 is CASSPSTGRSDTQYF. The CDR3 bases are TGTGCCAGCAGTCCGAGTACCGGGAGATCAGATACGCAGTATTTT.

The rearrangement joins TRBV6-6 to TRBJ2-1; D perhaps matches TRBD2 (5 bases). Germline loops: CDR1 MNHNY, CDR2 SVGAGI (reference sequence). The CDR3 contains 16 residues. Trimming removed 4 bases at V and 0 bases at J, with 13 bases between. CDR3 region: CASSLNSVYSYNEQFF. The DNA for the CDR3 is TGTGCCAGCAGTTTAAATAGCGTATACTCCTACAATGAGCAGTTCTTC.

This clone was counted a single time. The chain carries TRBV5-1 and TRBJ2-2; perhaps TRBD2 as D (5 bases). The V gene lost 4 bases and the J gene lost 6 bases, with 22 bases spanning the gap. This CDR3 contains 17 residues. The germline V gene has CDR1 SGHRS and CDR2 YFSETQ. Here the CDR3 reads CASSLSPRERSSGELFF. The CDR3 bases are TGCGCCAGCAGCCTGAGCCCGAGGGAAAGGTCGTCCGGGGAGCTGTTTTTT.